This TCR beta chain was captured by sequencing in a study of T cells in Graves' hyperthyroidism and ophthalmopathy (dated by TCRdb to between 2018 and 2020). For context, the study as a whole: Peripheral blood was collected at initial diagnosis, before any treatment. TCR Vbeta CDR3 sequencing of 120 to 150 peripheral blood samples (roughly 41 ophthalmopathy, over 70 hyperthyroidism and some 17 progressor patients) is reported in the paper. Prospective prediction of ophthalmopathy was tested in an independent validation cohort of 18 to 20 hyperthyroidism patients and around 16 patients who later progressed to ophthalmopathy. The 100 or so discovery patients were randomly divided into training and test sets at a 7:3 ratio. In addition, the study compared T-cell repertoires in thyroid tissue and in blood from several Graves' hyperthyroidism patients. Once sampling was done, hyperthyroidism patients were given methimazole at a starting dose of 30 mg daily, whereas ophthalmopathy patients were given high-dose intravenous methylprednisolone. To identify TCR V-J signatures that set the groups apart, the researchers used a discovery cohort of 100 patients, made up of 43 with Graves' ophthalmopathy and some 58 with stable Graves' hyperthyroidism. Results the study describes overall, beyond this receptor: In validation, the model predicted progression to ophthalmopathy a median of roughly 6.5 months before onset, with around 70% sensitivity and more than 72% specificity. Most expanded thyroid clonotypes (frequency above 0.001) were also found in blood, which suggests that blood repertoires may mirror thyroid immune responses. No statistical method was used to set the sample size in advance, and investigators knew the group allocation. In cross-validation, a model built on a 13 V-J signature told ophthalmopathy apart from stable hyperthyroidism with about 90% sensitivity and about 81% specificity, and in testing the same model reached 80%/75%.

This clonotype came up many times. Its antigen is unknown. Per-nucleotide qualities are absent, and no much larger clonotype sits a single base away. Stable Graves' hyperthyroidism was defined as the absence of progression to ophthalmopathy over 18 months of follow-up. Hyperthyroidism patients were newly diagnosed, had a disease duration of under 2 months, and were aged 18 to 65 years. Patients with uncontrolled infections, other autoimmune diseases, pregnancy or lactation were excluded. Diagnoses were established on the basis of clinical symptoms, serum thyroxine and TRAb, thyroid ultrasound, and orbital computed tomography. PBMCs were separated from about 10 ml of fresh peripheral blood using Ficoll-Paque density gradient centrifugation. Total RNA was extracted with Trizol reagent, and quality was checked on an Agilent 2100 Bioanalyzer. The TCR beta CDR3 regions were amplified from RNA transcripts. For the first round of RT-PCR on the TCR CDR3, the HTBI primer set was used together with the Qiagen OneStep RT-PCR kit. Libraries were constructed in a second round of multiplex PCR, after which size selection and purification were performed. Sequencing of the libraries was done on an Illumina HiSeq2000 using paired-end 100 bp reads. The paper's processing steps were these. SOAPnuke was used to process the raw data, removing reads that contained adapters or uncalled bases, had a mean Phred below 15, or lacked an exact match to the constant primer or identifier. COPE v1.2.5 was used to merge the high-quality paired reads, and each unique nucleotide sequence was defined as a clonotype. MiTCR v1.1 was used to align clonotypes to the IMGT TRBV, TRBD and TRBJ reference segments. The analysis included only V-J combinations with a frequency above 0.0001, which together covered over 98% of the repertoires. The TCS score was defined as F50 (clonal expansion) divided by E x V (chaos), with BLOSUM62-based TCRdist calculated between CDR3 peptides within each V-J. Welch's t-statistics and random forest reduced fewer than 550 V-J features to roughly 13, which were used in a naive Bayes classifier (R e1071). TCRdb trimmed public reads at Q25 via fastp, called clones via MiXCR and kept in-frame beta chains. All rows with the same CDR3 protein become a single entry with the most common DNA and genes. The V and J calls shown here were made by TCRdb, not taken from the authors' results. This sample comprises 300,000 to 400,000 distinct CDR3 sequences, about 12% of them detected only once. The ten largest clones take up around 9.2% of the sample.

The CDR3 runs 14 residues from the cysteine to the phenylalanine. Just the 42-base CDR3 DNA is kept, in frame starting at base 1. Looking up the germline V gene yields CDR1 SNHLY and CDR2 FYNNEI. V gives up 7 bases and J gives up 5 bases, and the segment between their germline ends measures 17 bases. This chain joins TRBV2 to TRBJ2-5; the D gene cannot be named for sure. The TCR originated in a young woman with Graves' hyperthyroidism. Sequencing was performed on blood. The CDR3 region reads CASKSGLGQETQYF. The DNA sequence reads TGTGCCAGCAAAAGTGGCTTGGGTCAGGAGACCCAGTACTTC.